This T cell receptor beta chain was found in a study of T cells in localized non-small cell lung cancer. Study-wide findings and caveats: Adjacent lung had a median around 60 of the 100 largest tumor clones. There was higher T cell clonality in uninvolved adjacent lung than in tumor, and it was highest there. In the blood, greater T cell density corresponded to longer overall survival.

The CDR3 has 15 residues. Germline V CDR1 and CDR2: GTSNPN, SVGIG (reference sequence). The ends were cut back, 8 bases at V and 3 bases at J, with 20 bases in the middle. Remarks on this clone: The antigen is undetermined.

Clones were read by immunoSEQ multiplex PCR, and TCRdb kept only the in-frame ones, dropping some. The sample contains about 77,000 clones, around 90% of which appear only once. The material was peripheral blood, obtained before any cancer treatment. This TCR derives from a woman aged 35-75 years with stage I squamous cell lung carcinoma. The chain employs TRBV30 and TRBJ2-1; D may be TRBD2 (8 bases). CDR3 DNA sequence: TGTGCCGCCCTACGGGAGGGGGCCTTCTACAATGAGCAGTTCTTC. Amino acids: CAALREGAFYNEQFF.